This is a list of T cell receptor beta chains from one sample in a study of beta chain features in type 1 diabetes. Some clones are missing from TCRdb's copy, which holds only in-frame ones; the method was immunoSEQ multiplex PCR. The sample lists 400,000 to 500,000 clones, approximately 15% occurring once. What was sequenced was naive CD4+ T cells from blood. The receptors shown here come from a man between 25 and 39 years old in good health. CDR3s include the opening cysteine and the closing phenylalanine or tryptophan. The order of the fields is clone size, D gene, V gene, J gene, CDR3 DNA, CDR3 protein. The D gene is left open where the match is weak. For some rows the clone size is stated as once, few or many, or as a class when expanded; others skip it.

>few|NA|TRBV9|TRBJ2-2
TGTGCCAGCAGCTCCCGGGACGGTTACACCGGGGAGCTGTTTTTT
CASSSRDGYTGELFF
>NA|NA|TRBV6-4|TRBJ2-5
TGTGCCAGCAGTGAAGGTTTTGTGGAGACCCAGTACTTC
CASSEGFVETQYF
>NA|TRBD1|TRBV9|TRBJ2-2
TGTGCCAGCAGCGCCCGGGACAGGGGAGGGACCGGGGAGCTGTTTTTT
CASSARDRGGTGELFF
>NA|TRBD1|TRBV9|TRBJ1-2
TGTGCCAGCAGCGTAGGCACGGGACAGGGGACCTATGGCTACACCTTC
CASSVGTGQGTYGYTF
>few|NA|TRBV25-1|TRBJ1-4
TGTGCCAGCAGCGCGGGTGAAAAACTGTTTTTT
CASSAGEKLFF
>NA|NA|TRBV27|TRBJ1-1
TGTGCCAGCAGTTTAGGTCCTTTAAACACTGAAGCTTTCTTT
CASSLGPLNTEAFF
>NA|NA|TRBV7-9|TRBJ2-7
TGTGCCAGCAGCTCTTGGGGGGACGAGCAGTACTTC
CASSSWGDEQYF
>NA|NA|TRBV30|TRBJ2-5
TGTGCCTGGATGGGGTCTCTCTACCAAGAGACCCAGTACTTC
CAWMGSLYQETQYF
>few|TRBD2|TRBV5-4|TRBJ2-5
TGTGCCACCACTAGCGGGAGGGAAGCGGAGACCCAGTACTTC
CATTSGREAETQYF
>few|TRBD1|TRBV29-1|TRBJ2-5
TGCAGCGCCCGACAGGGGTACCAAGAGACCCAGTACTTC
CSARQGYQETQYF
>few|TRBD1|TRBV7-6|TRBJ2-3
TGTGCCAGCAGCTTGGACAGGGGAGTCGATACGCAGTATTTT
CASSLDRGVDTQYF
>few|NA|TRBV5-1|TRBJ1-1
TGCGCCAGCAGCTTGGTTGGAGGACTGAACACTGAAGCTTTCTTT
CASSLVGGLNTEAFF
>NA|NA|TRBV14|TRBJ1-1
TGTGCCAGCAGCCACGGCCTCGAAGCTTTCTTT
CASSHGLEAFF
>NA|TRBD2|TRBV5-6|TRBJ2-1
TGTGCCAGCAGCCGGCCGGGACTAGCGTTCGATGAGCAGTTCTTC
CASSRPGLAFDEQFF
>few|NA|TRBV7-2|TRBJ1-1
TGTGCCAGCAGCCGGCACCGGTTGGACACTGAAGCTTTCTTT
CASSRHRLDTEAFF
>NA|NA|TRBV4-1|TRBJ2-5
TGCGCCAGCAGCCGGGGGCCGGCCCGACAGGAGACCCAGTACTTC
CASSRGPARQETQYF
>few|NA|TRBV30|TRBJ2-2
TGTGCCTGGAGTGTAAGGGGGCGGGAGCAAGCCGGGGAGCTGTTTTTT
CAWSVRGREQAGELFF
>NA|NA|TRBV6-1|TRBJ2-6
TGTGCCAGCAGTGGAACAGGGTTCTCTGGGGCCAACGTCCTGACTTTC
CASSGTGFSGANVLTF
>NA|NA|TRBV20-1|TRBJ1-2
TGCAGTGCTAGAGTGAACTATGGCTACACCTTC
CSARVNYGYTF
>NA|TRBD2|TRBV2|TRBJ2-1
TGTGCCAGCAGCCAACTAGCGGTGAGCTCCTACAATGAGCAGTTCTTC
CASSQLAVSSYNEQFF
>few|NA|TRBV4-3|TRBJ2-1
TGCGCCAGCAGCCAAGATCCTCTAGCCAGGGATGAGCAGTTCTTC
CASSQDPLARDEQFF
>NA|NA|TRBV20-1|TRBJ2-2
TGCAGTGCTCTTAGTTTCCGGGAGCTGTTTTTT
CSALSFRELFF
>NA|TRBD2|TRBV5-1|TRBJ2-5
TGCGCCAGCAGCGGGGAGCGGGGAGGAGGAAAGACCCAGTACTTC
CASSGERGGGKTQYF
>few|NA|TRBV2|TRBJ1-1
TGTGCCGGGGGACAATGGAACACTGAAGCTTTCTTT
CAGGQWNTEAFF
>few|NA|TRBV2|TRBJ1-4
TGTGCCAGCAGTGGGTTTCGTTCTGAAAAACTGTTTTTT
CASSGFRSEKLFF
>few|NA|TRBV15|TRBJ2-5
TGTGCCACCAGCAGAGACCTAGCGCAAGAGACCCAGTACTTC
CATSRDLAQETQYF